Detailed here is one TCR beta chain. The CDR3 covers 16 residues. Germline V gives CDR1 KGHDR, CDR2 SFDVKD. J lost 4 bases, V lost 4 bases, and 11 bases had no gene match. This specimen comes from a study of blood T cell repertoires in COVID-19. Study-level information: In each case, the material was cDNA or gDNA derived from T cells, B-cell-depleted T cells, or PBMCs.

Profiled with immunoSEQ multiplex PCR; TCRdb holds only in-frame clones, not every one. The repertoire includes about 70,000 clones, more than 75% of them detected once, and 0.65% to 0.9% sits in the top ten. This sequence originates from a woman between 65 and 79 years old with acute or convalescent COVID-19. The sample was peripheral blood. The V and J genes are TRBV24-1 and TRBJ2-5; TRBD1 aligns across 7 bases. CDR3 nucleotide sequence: TGTGCCACCAGTGAGCTATACAGGGGTGGAGGAGAGACCCAGTACTTC. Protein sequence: CATSELYRGGGETQYF.